Presented here are 24 T cell receptor beta chains from one specimen sequenced in a study of early T cells in non-severe SARS-CoV-2 infection (dated by TCRdb to the early 2020s). The protocol used for the library was 5' RACE. The run used a NextSeq 500. The raw public data were reprocessed by TCRdb itself: fastp quality trimming at Q25, MiXCR clonotype calling, in-frame beta chains only. Rows with a matching CDR3 protein are joined into one entry that keeps the most common DNA and genes. Across this sample there are about 46,000 distinct CDR3 sequences, with almost 5.5% seen only once. About 5.4% of the sample rests with the top ten. The specimen comprised whole blood, sampled at baseline. These receptors were collected from an adult who was a healthcare worker with PCR-confirmed SARS-CoV-2 infection or an uninfected control (not recorded which).

This clonotype was found many times. CDR3 region: CASSVRQGMMYEQYF. For the CDR3, the DNA is TGTGCCAGCAGTGTTAGACAGGGAATGATGTACGAGCAGTACTTC. The chain carries TRBV27 and TRBJ2-7; 7 bases map to TRBD1. Germline V CDR1 and CDR2: MNHEY, SMNVEV (reference sequence). The CDR3 totals 15 residues. V was clipped by 5 bases and J by 4 bases; unmatched bases: 11.

The chain carries TRBV2 and TRBJ1-2; no reliable D call. Trimming removed 8 bases from V and 4 bases from J, with 17 bases in between. CDR1 and CDR2 (germline): SNHLY, FYNNEI. This CDR3 comprises 14 residues. CDR3: CASRQNTISYGYTF. In nucleotides, the CDR3 is TGTGCCAGCCGGCAGAACACTATTAGCTATGGCTACACCTTC.

This clonotype was picked up many times. The chain joins TRBV6-5 to TRBJ2-7; 7 positions match TRBD2. The germline V gene encodes CDR1 MNHEY and CDR2 SVGAGI. This CDR3 spans 16 amino acids. V shed 0 bases and J 6 bases; nucleotides not matched to a gene: 11. The CDR3 DNA follows: TGTGCCAGCAGTTACTCGATTAACGGGGGGAACGGCGAGCAGTACTTC. This gives the protein CASSYSINGGNGEQYF.

The sample holds many counts of this clonotype. The chain carries TRBV7-6 and TRBJ2-4, with D possibly being TRBD1 (5 bases). V gave up 6 bases and J gave up 7 bases, with 19 bases separating them. Germline V lookup: CDR1 SGHVS, CDR2 FNYEAQ. The CDR3 is 15 amino acids. This chain's CDR3 is CASSQGAQKGNIQYF. CDR3 sequence (DNA): TGTGCCAGCAGTCAAGGGGCCCAAAAGGGGAACATTCAGTACTTC. Complete variable domain (other parts from reference TRBV7-6 and TRBJ2-4): GAGVSQSPRYKVTKRGQDVALRCDPISGHVSLYWYRQALGQGPEFLTYFNYEAQQDKSGLPNDRFSAERPEGSISTLTIQRTEQRDSAMYRCASSQGAQKGNIQYFGAGTRLSVL.

This clonotype was recorded at least ten times. The chain links TRBV25-1 to TRBJ1-4; D is possibly TRBD1 (5 bases). CDR3 length equals 17 residues. CDR1 MGHDK and CDR2 SYGVNS come from the germline V gene. V lost 1 base and J lost 0, with 12 bases in between. CDR3 loop: CASSESAWGATNEKLFF. In DNA, the CDR3 is TGTGCCAGCAGTGAATCTGCCTGGGGCGCAACTAATGAAAAACTGTTTTTT.

This clonotype occurred a few times. This chain connects TRBV4-1 to TRBJ2-5; D remains ambiguous. From germline, CDR1 is MGHRA and CDR2 YSYEKL. The germline V and J ends were trimmed by 5 bases and 0 bases, with 4 bases remaining between them. The CDR3 has 12 amino acids. This CDR3 is CASSANQETQYF. The CDR3 bases are TGCGCCAGCAGCGCTAACCAAGAGACCCAGTACTTC.

The rearrangement links TRBV28 to TRBJ2-7; D is possibly TRBD2 (6 bases). Germline assignment: CDR1 MDHEN and CDR2 SYDVKM. This CDR3 is 16 amino acids long. V lost 2 bases to trimming and J lost 3 bases, with 17 bases between them. The CDR3 sequence is CASSLVGGSFDYEQYF. The DNA for the CDR3 is TGTGCCAGCAGTTTAGTGGGGGGATCGTTCGACTACGAGCAGTACTTC.

This clonotype was detected many times. The V gene is TRBV27, the J gene TRBJ2-7; 9 bases are shared with TRBD2. The CDR3 extends over 13 amino acids. The germline CDR1 and CDR2 sequences are MNHEY and SMNVEV (reference sequence). Trimming cost V 4 bases and J 5 bases; bases outside gene matches: 3. The CDR3: CASSSAGGHEQYF. CDR3 nucleotides: TGTGCCAGCAGTTCTGCGGGAGGGCACGAGCAGTACTTC.

This clonotype was counted ten times or more. J is TRBJ1-3 and V is TRBV29-1; D remains unclear. The germline V gene encodes CDR1 SQVTM and CDR2 ANQGSEA. There are 13 residues in the CDR3. V was clipped by 2 bases and J by 2 bases, with 7 bases between them. The CDR3 here is CSVERGTGNTIYF. CDR3 in DNA: TGCAGCGTTGAACGGGGTACTGGAAACACCATATATTTT. The whole variable domain, filled in from reference TRBV29-1 and TRBJ1-3, reads SAVISQKPSRDICQRGTSLTIQCQVDSQVTMMFWYRQQPGQSLTLIATANQGSEATYESGFVIDKFPISRPNLTFSTLTVSNMSPEDSSIYLCSVERGTGNTIYFGEGSWLTVV.

In its sample, this clonotype was seen many times. The chain joins TRBV19 to TRBJ1-1; D may be TRBD1 (5 bases). Germline V gene lookup returns CDR1 LNHDA and CDR2 SQIVND (reference sequence). CDR3 length: 16 amino acids. V shed 6 bases and J shed 0 bases, with 17 bases lying between them. CDR3 region: CASSHLGAAMNTEAFF. CDR3 in DNA: TGTGCCAGTAGCCACCTTGGGGCGGCAATGAACACTGAAGCTTTCTTT.

In this sample, this clonotype turned up a few times. The genes are TRBV15 and TRBJ2-3; unclear D gene. The CDR3 covers 14 residues. Germline CDR1 LNHNV, CDR2 YYDKDF (reference sequence). V dropped 1 base and J dropped 6 bases, with 11 bases sitting between them. In DNA, the CDR3 is TGTGCCACCAGCAGAGCGACCCAAGGGGATACGCAGTATTTT. Protein product: CATSRATQGDTQYF.

This clonotype was detected only a few times. V and J are TRBV4-1 and TRBJ2-2, with D unresolved. The V gene lost 0 bases and the J gene lost 6 bases, with 14 bases spanning the gap. CDR1 is MGHRA, CDR2 YSYEKL, per germline. The CDR3 has 16 residues. The CDR3 DNA reads TGCGCCAGCAGCCAAGATTCCCCCGCCGTCCCCGGGGAGCTGTTTTTT. Protein product: CASSQDSPAVPGELFF.

This clonotype was found many times. The V and J genes are TRBV28 and TRBJ2-3, with 7 nucleotides matching TRBD1. V was pared by 6 bases and J by 4 bases, with 4 bases of the junction left unmatched. The CDR3 is made up of 13 amino acids. Per the germline V gene, CDR1 is MDHEN and CDR2 is SYDVKM. Written as DNA, the CDR3 is TGTGCCAGCAGCAGAGGGGGCCCAGATACGCAGTATTTT. It specifies CASSRGGPDTQYF. Full variable domain (rest looked up from reference TRBV28 and TRBJ2-3): DVKVTQSSRYLVKRTGEKVFLECVQDMDHENMFWYRQDPGLGLRLIYFSYDVKMKEKGDIPEGYSVSREKKERFSLILESASTNQTSMYLCASSRGGPDTQYFGPGTRLTVL.

This clonotype was recorded many times. This chain uses TRBV7-3 with TRBJ2-7, with 7 bases lining up with TRBD2. Germline V gene sequence: CDR1 SGHTA, CDR2 FQGTGA. The CDR3 extends over 14 amino acids. J lost 0 bases, V lost 7 bases, and 6 bases had no gene match. DNA for the CDR3: TGTGCCAGCAAGGAGGGGAGGGACTCCTACGAGCAGTACTTC. Amino acid sequence: CASKEGRDSYEQYF.

This clonotype was counted at least ten times. This rearrangement joins TRBV10-3 to TRBJ2-1; 8 bases fit TRBD1. With V trimmed by 0 bases and J by 4 bases, 5 bases remained unmatched. The CDR3 spans 16 residues. Germline CDR1 reads ENHRY; CDR2 reads SYGVKD. Here the CDR3 DNA reads TGTGCCATCAGTGAGTCAGGGACAGGAGTATACAATGAGCAGTTCTTC. Translated, it gives CAISESGTGVYNEQFF.

This clonotype has ten or more counts. The rearrangement links TRBV27 to TRBJ1-6; D perhaps matches TRBD1 (5 bases). CDR3 length equals 15 residues. Germline CDR1 reads MNHEY; CDR2 reads SMNVEV (reference sequence). The germline V and J ends were trimmed by 5 bases and 7 bases, with 15 bases remaining between them. The CDR3 region is CASSTLDNTNSPLHF. The CDR3 coding sequence is TGTGCCAGCAGTACGCTGGACAATACCAATTCACCCCTCCACTTT.

V usage is TRBV5-1 and J usage is TRBJ2-7, with 7 bases aligning to TRBD1. This CDR3 is built from 14 residues. Per germline, CDR1 SGHRS and CDR2 YFSETQ. V was pared by 1 base and J by 4 bases, with 5 bases of the junction left unmatched. In nucleotides, the CDR3 is TGCGCCAGCAGCTTGCTCGGGACAGATTACGAGCAGTACTTC. Translating gives CASSLLGTDYEQYF. Combining the CDR3 with reference TRBV5-1 and TRBJ2-7 gives the whole variable domain KAGVTQTPRYLIKTRGQQVTLSCSPISGHRSVSWYQQTPGQGLQFLFEYFSETQRNKGNFPGRFSGRQFSNSRSEMNVSTLELGDSALYLCASSLLGTDYEQYFGPGTRLTVT.

Concerning this clonotype itself: A much larger clone differs from this one at a single base, so this may be a read error. The rearrangement uses TRBV3-1 and TRBJ2-7; no reliable D call. V lost 0 bases to trimming and J lost 6 bases, with 9 bases between them. CDR1 is LGHDT and CDR2 is YNNKEL in the germline V gene (reference sequence). The CDR3 sequence is 13 residues long. CDR3 nucleotide sequence: TGTGCCAGCAGCCAAGACGCTTGGTCCGAGCAGTACTTC. It encodes CASSQDAWSEQYF.

Many counts were recorded for this clonotype. The chain couples TRBV5-1 to TRBJ1-1; D unclear. Looked up from germline, CDR1 is SGHRS and CDR2 is YFSETQ. The CDR3 loop spans 13 amino acids. V lost 4 bases, J lost 3 bases, and 10 bases lay in between. The CDR3 nucleotides are TGCGCCAGCAGCGGCCAGACTCACACTGAAGCTTTCTTT. It yields the protein CASSGQTHTEAFF.

The table lists this clonotype with many counts. The chain is built from TRBV3-1 and TRBJ2-7; TRBD2 is a possible D gene (6 bases). The ends were cut back, 0 bases at V and 4 bases at J, with 13 bases in the middle. The germline gives CDR1 LGHDT, CDR2 YNNKEL (reference sequence). This CDR3 has 15 amino acids. CDR3 residues: CASSQDRTGVYEQYF. The CDR3 DNA reads as TGTGCCAGCAGCCAAGATCGGACGGGAGTTTACGAGCAGTACTTC.

This clonotype was counted at least ten times. The V and J genes are TRBV4-1 and TRBJ1-1, with D possibly matching TRBD1 (5 bases). The V gene's germline CDR1 is MGHRA and CDR2 YSYEKL. The CDR3 sequence is 13 residues long. V dropped 1 base and J dropped 6 bases, with 9 bases sitting between them. Here the CDR3 reads CASSQVAGPEAFF. CDR3 nucleotides: TGCGCCAGCAGCCAAGTCGCGGGGCCTGAAGCTTTCTTT.

This rearrangement joins TRBV7-2 to TRBJ1-4; D ambiguous. Trimming left V 2 bases short and J 8 bases short, with 12 bases between. Germline lookup yields CDR1 SGHTA and CDR2 FQGNSA. The CDR3 sequence is 14 residues long. The CDR3 nucleotides read TGTGCCAGCAGCTTACCAGCAAATCCAGAAAAACTGTTTTTT. Its translation is CASSLPANPEKLFF.

This clonotype was found once. The V gene is TRBV6-5, the J gene TRBJ2-7; D is perhaps TRBD2 (6 bases). Per germline, CDR1 MNHEY and CDR2 SVGAGI. This CDR3 is 14 amino acids long. V was trimmed by 5 bases and J by 5 bases, leaving 16 bases between them. The CDR3 region is CASSARDSHDEQYF. The CDR3 DNA reads TGTGCCAGCAGTGCGCGGGACTCTCACGACGAGCAGTACTTC.

The chain recombines TRBV7-3 with TRBJ2-7; 11 bases match TRBD2. Germline V gene data show CDR1 as SGHTA and CDR2 as FQGTGA. The CDR3 contains 18 residues. Trimming at V came to 3 bases and at J to 4 bases, leaving 14 bases not matched to a gene. In nucleotides, the CDR3 is TGTGCCAGCAGCTTTATAGCGGGAGGGCCCCTTCACGAATACGAGCAGTACTTC. Translating gives CASSFIAGGPLHEYEQYF.